This T cell receptor beta chain was obtained from a study of cytomegalovirus exposure and HLA in healthy donors (dated by TCRdb to the late 2010s). As for the study more broadly: An earlier analysis of roughly 630 of the donors reported 250 to 350 Gb of sequence data and 120 million or so unique TCR beta sequences from about 200 million T cells. About 320 gigabases of sequencing data and 80 million or so unique TCR sequences were included in an early release covering about 620 HLA-typed donors. Among the roughly 430 genotyped donors, around 79% belonged to the genetic ancestry cluster associated with self-reported Caucasian donors. The study aimed to test whether signatures of past pathogen exposure could be identified by cataloging public T cell receptors. Using immunosequencing, the study profiled T cell repertoires from about 650 subjects and related those repertoires to cytomegalovirus serostatus. In addition to the first cohort of hundreds of subjects, a separate validation cohort of 120 different subjects was used. To predict cytomegalovirus infection status, the study brought together high-throughput TCR immunosequencing, statistical association of individual TCRs with disease status, and machine learning. A later analysis re-analyzed previously published TCR beta repertoires from approximately 670 donors and added high-resolution HLA genotyping to study TCR occurrence patterns. Rather than using new phenotypic data, the later analysis identified candidate immune exposures from TCR beta sequences and from how often those sequences occurred across donors. To decide whether each TCR beta V gene segment behaved as functional or pseudogenic, an earlier analysis of some 600 of the donors relied on high-throughput TCR beta sequencing. Alongside the repertoire data, information on donor age, sex, ethnicity and CMV serostatus was compiled. A later genetic analysis used genome-wide SNP genotypes for about three fifths of the roughly 700 donors, treating that subset as a discovery cohort. Every discovery cohort repertoire had been produced on one sequencing platform. Class I and class II HLA loci were covered by the typing at four-digit resolution. Typing coverage differed by locus: A, B, C, DRB1 and DQB1 were typed in about 620-640 donors, DQA1 in 500 to 550, DPA1 in roughly 590, and DPB1 in 450 to 480. Because of strong linkage in the cohort, five DR-DQ haplotypes were treated as single units for association and clustering. On average, about 240,000 unique TCR beta nucleotide sequences were sequenced per donor among a few hundred genotyped donors of the cohort, with roughly 18% of those sequences being non-productive. Results and caveats for the whole study, not just this receptor: A later analysis found that most CMV-associated TCR beta chains appeared HLA-restricted, with HLA associations seemingly driven largely by CMV exposure. Linkage disequilibrium might explain the correlated functional status among segregating V segments, but an unknown experimental factor could not be excluded. In vitro tests confirmed that a few of the cytomegalovirus-associated TCR beta chains recognize cytomegalovirus antigens. A later analysis found that TCR association rates varied across HLA loci, with DRB1 alleles showing the most associated TCRs and HLA-C alleles the fewest. In a later analysis, 16,951 TCR beta sequences were associated with specific HLA alleles at a false discovery rate of 0.05. In a later genetic analysis, fewer N-insertions in productive TCRs were reported among donors in an Asian-associated ancestry cluster than the roughly 640-donor mean. A cluster of highly shared sequence variants was judged likely to be a technical artifact of the sequencing pipeline. An association between a missense DCLRE1C variant and V-gene and J-gene trimming of TCR beta chains was found in a later genetic analysis and replicated in an independent cohort. The cohort was sequenced for TCR beta chains only, and without alpha or paired-chain data the features that could be detected were limited. Strong co-occurrence of HLA alleles, especially DR and DQ, made assigning TCR associations to individual alleles difficult. Across donors, most TCR sequences were observed very rarely, whereas some public TCRs were present in many individuals. The presence/absence analyses assumed that sequencing depth was roughly uniform across donors, and that assumption may not be true. A further reported finding was that TCR beta sequences accurately predicted the HLA-A and HLA-B alleles for most subjects in the first cohort. A total of fewer than 200 TCR beta chains were listed by the study as associated with cytomegalovirus. In both the original and validation cohorts, the classifier was reported to diagnose cytomegalovirus status with high specificity and sensitivity. In a later analysis, HLA-associated TCR beta chains showed more clonal expansion and lower generation probabilities than non-associated chains that were equally common. Because HLA typing was missing for some donors at each locus, association tests included only the typed subset. The authors suggested that the approach could potentially be extended to other disease states and immunological phenotypes. Several of the top co-occurrence clusters appeared to be linked to parvovirus B19, influenza, CMV and Epstein-Barr virus, according to a later analysis. In an earlier analysis of around 500 of the donors, most TCR beta V segments appeared in productive rearrangements about 87% or about 30% of the time, broadly matching IMGT annotations. Over 15 rarely observed V segments, including chromosome 9 orphons, were excluded from the earlier analysis of some 590 of the donors because counts were too low. Some IMGT-functional V segments, including TRBV6-2 and TRBV6-3, could not be told apart with the 87-base-pair reads, so those segments were excluded. The only immune exposure information available for the cohort was CMV serostatus.

The cohort comprised 666 healthy bone marrow donors. At the time of sampling, every cohort member was nominally healthy, though immune exposures that went unrecorded were likely present. CMV serostatus was recorded as positive for some 300 and negative for 352 of the 666 cohort members, whereas no CMV serostatus was recorded for the donor in question. A peripheral blood sample was collected from each donor, and TCR beta sequencing was performed on peripheral blood mononuclear cells. Genomic DNA was extracted from the blood cell samples with the Qiagen DNeasy Blood Extraction Kit. For CDR1 and CDR2, the germline V gene lists MNHEY and SVGAGI. The germline ends are 14 bases apart after V is trimmed by 5 bases and J by 3 bases. There are 14 amino acids in the CDR3, from cysteine to phenylalanine inclusive. The only DNA kept is the CDR3, 42 bases in frame from the first base. The method behind the library was the immunoSEQ multiplex PCR assay. For the multiplex PCR, a mixture combining 60 forward primers for TCR Vbeta segments and 13 reverse primers for TCR Jbeta segments was used. A multiplex PCR assay on genomic DNA amplified the CDR3 region of rearranged TCR beta genes. Amplified TCR beta libraries were sequenced as 87-base-pair reads on the Illumina HiSeq System. Regarding the original processing steps: In a later analysis, 70 million to 95 million unique TCR beta chains were counted across the roughly 670 repertoires, and approximately 9.9 million of these chains were shared by at least two donors. Raw reads were error-corrected and collapsed into unique sequences with a nearest-neighbor algorithm that merged closely related sequences to remove PCR and sequencing errors. CDR3 sequences were aligned to IMGT reference sequences to assign V, D and J gene segments. Each retained sequence needed at least a six-nucleotide match to both a V gene segment and a J gene segment. Rearrangements were classified as productive when the CDR3 lacked stop codons and remained in frame with V and J, and all other rearrangements were classified as non-productive. CDR3 was defined according to IMGT convention as the region running from the second conserved V-encoded cysteine to the conserved J-encoded phenylalanine. The earlier analysis of about 500 of the donors excluded sequences that lacked an unambiguous match to a single V gene segment. In an earlier analysis of roughly 500 of the donors, V segments were called functional above 56.7% productive rearrangements and were called segregating when the between-donor standard deviation exceeded 5%. To diagnose cytomegalovirus status from the catalog of TCR beta chain sequences, a statistical classification framework was built. In a later analysis, V and J genes were assigned by comparing TCR nucleotide sequences against IMGT/GENE-DB human TR gene sequences. Using the TCRdist pipeline, a later analysis assigned CDR3 sequences along with most-parsimonious VDJ recombination scenarios. A later analysis defined each TCR beta chain by its CDR3 amino acid sequence plus V-gene family, and excluded reads lacking a unique V-gene family. In a later analysis, approximately 590 highly shared, low-generation-probability nucleotide sequences were removed to address suspected cross-contamination and a sequencing artifact. In a later analysis, a clonal expansion index for each public chain was calculated from normalized within-repertoire ranks of inferred template counts. A later analysis computed generation probabilities with a VDJ recombination model fitted to out-of-frame rearrangements, and checked the results against IGoR. Hypergeometric tests were used in a later analysis to score TCR-TCR, TCR-HLA and TCR-CMV co-occurrence, with a repertoire-size bias correction applied to the TCR pairs. In a later analysis, false discovery rates were estimated by permuting HLA or CMV assignments 20 times. In a later analysis, co-occurring TCRs were grouped with DBSCAN, and TCRdist sequence similarity was added when clustering was performed within HLA-allele-positive subsets. Co-occurrence clustering excluded repertoires with fewer than 30,000 or more than 120,000 public chains, plus five with anomalous nucleotide sharing. As stored in TCRdb, this immuneACCESS dataset retains in-frame rearrangements with V and J assigned. A fraction of the clones does not appear; measured against another copy, unresolved V genes explain less than half of the discrepancy, and the remainder lacks a known reason. The DNA gave D and trimming, while V, J and clone size come from that table. Present in this sample are more than 110,000 clones, 73% of which were seen just once. Under 15% of the sample goes to the ten largest clones.

Concerning this clone: Its cognate antigen has yet to be identified. Base qualities were left out, and no much larger clone turns up one base away.

This receptor was obtained from a human donor in good health. The sequence is built from TRBV6-5 and TRBJ2-7; the D gene lacks a confident call. Specimen: PBMCs. The sequence in DNA is TGTGCCAGCAGTATTGACTCCGCCAACTACGAGCAGTACTTC. Translation gives CASSIDSANYEQYF.